This T cell receptor (beta chain) was sequenced in a study of blood T cell repertoires in COVID-19. Study-level background: The United States, Italy and Spain provided the acute and convalescent COVID-19 samples. PBMCs, B-cell-depleted T cells, or T cells provided the cDNA or gDNA that made up the material.

The CDR3 is 15 amino acids. Trimming took 7 bases from V and 0 from J, leaving 13 bases between them. Germline-derived CDR1 and CDR2 are SNHLY and FYNNEI. As originally analysed: Amplifying reference gene primers gave estimates of nucleated cell counts. Profiling relied on immunoSEQ multiplex PCR, and the TCRdb table lists in-frame clones only, not all of them. The V and J calls and clone size were taken over from that table, and D and trimming were inferred from the DNA. The repertoire consists of 97,000 or so clones, with roughly 79% occurring once and the leading ten covering more than 9%. The receptor comes from an older man with acute or convalescent COVID-19. The gene calls are TRBV2 and TRBJ1-5, with a weak D call TRBD1 (6 bases). The sample taken for sequencing was peripheral blood. The CDR3: CASTWTAFSNQPQHF. The CDR3 bases are TGTGCCAGCACCTGGACAGCGTTTAGCAATCAGCCCCAGCATTTT.